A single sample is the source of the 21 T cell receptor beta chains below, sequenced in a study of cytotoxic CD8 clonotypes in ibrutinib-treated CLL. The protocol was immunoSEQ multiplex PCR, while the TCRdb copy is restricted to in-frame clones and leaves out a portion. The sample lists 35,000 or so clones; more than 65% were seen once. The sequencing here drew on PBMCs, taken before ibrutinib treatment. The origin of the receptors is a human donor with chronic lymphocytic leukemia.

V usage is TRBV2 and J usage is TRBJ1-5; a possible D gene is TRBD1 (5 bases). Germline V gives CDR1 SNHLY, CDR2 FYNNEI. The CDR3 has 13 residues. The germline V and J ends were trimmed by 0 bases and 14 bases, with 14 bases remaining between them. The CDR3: CASSEAVQGLEHF. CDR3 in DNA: TGTGCCAGCAGTGAAGCGGTTCAGGGACTCGAGCATTTT. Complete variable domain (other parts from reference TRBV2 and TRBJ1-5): EPEVTQTPSHQVTQMGQEVILRCVPISNHLYFYWYRQILGQKVEFLVSFYNNEISEKSEIFDDQFSVERPDGSNFTLKIRSTKLEDSAMYFCASSEAVQGLEHFGDGTRLSIL.

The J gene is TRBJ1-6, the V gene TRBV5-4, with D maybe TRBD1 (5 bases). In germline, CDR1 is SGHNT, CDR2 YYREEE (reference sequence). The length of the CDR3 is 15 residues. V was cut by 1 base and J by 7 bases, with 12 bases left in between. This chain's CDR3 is CASSLRDPGNSPLHF. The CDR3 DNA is TGTGCCAGCAGCTTGAGGGACCCAGGGAATTCACCCCTCCACTTT.

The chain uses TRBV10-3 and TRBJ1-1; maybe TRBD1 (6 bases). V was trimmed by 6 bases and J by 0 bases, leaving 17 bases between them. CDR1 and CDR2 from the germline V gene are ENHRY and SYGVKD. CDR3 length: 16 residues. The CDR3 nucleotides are TGTGCCATCAGCGATCTTACAGGGCCCTTGAACACTGAAGCTTTCTTT. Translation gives CAISDLTGPLNTEAFF.

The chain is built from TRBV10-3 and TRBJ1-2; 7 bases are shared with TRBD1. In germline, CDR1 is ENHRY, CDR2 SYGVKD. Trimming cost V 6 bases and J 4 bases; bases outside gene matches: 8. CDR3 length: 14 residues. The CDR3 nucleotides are TGTGCCATCAGCCAACAGGGGTCAATCTATGGCTACACCTTC. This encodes CAISQQGSIYGYTF.

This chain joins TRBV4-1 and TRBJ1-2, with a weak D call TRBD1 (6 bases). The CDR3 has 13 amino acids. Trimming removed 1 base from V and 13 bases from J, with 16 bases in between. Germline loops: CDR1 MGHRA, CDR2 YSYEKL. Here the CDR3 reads CASSQGARGSCTF. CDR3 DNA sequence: TGCGCCAGCAGCCAAGGGGCCAGGGGATCGTGCACCTTC.

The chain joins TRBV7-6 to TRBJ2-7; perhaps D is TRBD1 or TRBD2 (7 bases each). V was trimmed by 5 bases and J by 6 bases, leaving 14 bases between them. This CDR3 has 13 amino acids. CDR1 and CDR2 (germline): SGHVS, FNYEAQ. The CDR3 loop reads CASSVLRGGEQYF. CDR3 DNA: TGTGCCAGCAGCGTACTCAGGGGGGGCGAGCAGTACTTC.

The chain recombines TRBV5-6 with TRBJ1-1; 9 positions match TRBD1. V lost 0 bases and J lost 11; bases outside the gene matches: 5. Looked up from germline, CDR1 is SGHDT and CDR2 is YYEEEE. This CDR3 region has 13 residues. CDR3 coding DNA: TGTGCCAGCAGCTTGGACAGGGGGCTTGGTGCTTTCTTT. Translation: CASSLDRGLGAFF.

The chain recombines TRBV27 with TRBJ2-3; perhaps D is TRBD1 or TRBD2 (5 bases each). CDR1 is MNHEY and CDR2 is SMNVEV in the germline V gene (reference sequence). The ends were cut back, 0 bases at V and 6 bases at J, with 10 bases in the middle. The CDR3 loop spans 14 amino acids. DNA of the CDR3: TGTGCCAGCAGTTTATCCTGGGACGGGGATACGCAGTATTTT. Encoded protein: CASSLSWDGDTQYF.

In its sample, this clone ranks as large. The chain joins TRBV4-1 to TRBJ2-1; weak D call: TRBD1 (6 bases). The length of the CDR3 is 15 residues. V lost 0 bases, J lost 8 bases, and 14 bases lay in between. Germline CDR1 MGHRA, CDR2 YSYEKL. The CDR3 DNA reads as TGCGCCAGCAGCCAAGAGTACAGGGATTCACATGAGCAGTTCTTC. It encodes CASSQEYRDSHEQFF.

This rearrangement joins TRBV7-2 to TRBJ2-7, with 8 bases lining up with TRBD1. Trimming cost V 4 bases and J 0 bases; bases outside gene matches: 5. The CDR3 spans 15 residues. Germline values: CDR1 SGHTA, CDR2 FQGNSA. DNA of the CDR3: TGTGCCAGCAGCTACTGGACAGGGACCTCCTACGAGCAGTACTTC. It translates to CASSYWTGTSYEQYF.

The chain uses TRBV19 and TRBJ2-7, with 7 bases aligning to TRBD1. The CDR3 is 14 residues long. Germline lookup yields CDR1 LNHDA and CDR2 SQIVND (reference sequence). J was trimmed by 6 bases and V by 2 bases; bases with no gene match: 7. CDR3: CASSISTGLSEQYF. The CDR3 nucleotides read TGTGCCAGTAGTATATCGACAGGGTTGAGCGAGCAGTACTTC.

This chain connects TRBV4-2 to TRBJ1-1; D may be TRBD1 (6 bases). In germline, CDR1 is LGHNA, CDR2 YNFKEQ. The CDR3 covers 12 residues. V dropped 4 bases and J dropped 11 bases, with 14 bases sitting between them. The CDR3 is CASSRTAEDAFF. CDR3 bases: TGTGCCAGCAGCCGGACAGCGGAAGACGCTTTCTTT.

The CDR3 DNA is TGTGCCAGCATGGACATTTTTTACGAGCAGTACTTC. Its translation is CASMDIFYEQYF. V gene TRBV6-5 combines with J gene TRBJ2-7; perhaps TRBD1 as D (5 bases). Germline-derived CDR1 and CDR2 are MNHEY and SVGAGI. V lost 7 bases, J lost 4 bases, and 11 bases lay in between. The CDR3 length is 12 residues.

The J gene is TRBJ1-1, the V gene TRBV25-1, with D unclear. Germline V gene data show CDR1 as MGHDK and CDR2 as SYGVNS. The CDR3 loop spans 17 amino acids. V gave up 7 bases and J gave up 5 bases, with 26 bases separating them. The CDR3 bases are TGTGCCAGCATCGGTCGGCGGTTTCGAGGGTATTATACTGAAGCTTTCTTT. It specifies CASIGRRFRGYYTEAFF.

CDR3 DNA: TGTGCCAGCCACAGGGAGGCTGGGGCCAACGTCCTGACTTTC. Its protein product is CASHREAGANVLTF. The V call is TRBV2, the J call TRBJ2-6; either TRBD1 or TRBD2 may supply D (6 bases each). V was clipped by 8 bases and J by 2 bases, with 10 bases between them. CDR1 SNHLY and CDR2 FYNNEI come from the germline V gene. CDR3 length equals 14 residues.

CDR3 coding DNA: TGTGCCTGGAGTGGAAAGGGGGCTAGCGGGAATGAGCAGTTCTTC. The encoded protein is CAWSGKGASGNEQFF. The chain joins TRBV30 to TRBJ2-1, with a tentative D call TRBD2 (8 bases). The CDR3 runs 15 residues. Germline V gene sequence: CDR1 GTSNPN, CDR2 SVGIG (reference sequence). V shed 1 base and J shed 7 bases, with 17 bases lying between them.

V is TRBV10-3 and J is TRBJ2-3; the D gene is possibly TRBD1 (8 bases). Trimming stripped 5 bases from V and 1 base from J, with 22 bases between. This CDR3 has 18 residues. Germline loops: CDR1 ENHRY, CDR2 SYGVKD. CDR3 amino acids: CAISSYLRTGRGTDTQYF. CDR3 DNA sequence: TGTGCCATCAGTTCATACTTGAGGACAGGGAGGGGCACAGATACGCAGTATTTT.

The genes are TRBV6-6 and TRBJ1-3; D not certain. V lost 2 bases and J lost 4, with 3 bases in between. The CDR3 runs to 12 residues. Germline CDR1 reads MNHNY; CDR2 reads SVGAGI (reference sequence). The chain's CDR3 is CASSYEGNTIYF. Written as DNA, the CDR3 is TGTGCCAGCAGTTACGAGGGAAACACCATATATTTT.

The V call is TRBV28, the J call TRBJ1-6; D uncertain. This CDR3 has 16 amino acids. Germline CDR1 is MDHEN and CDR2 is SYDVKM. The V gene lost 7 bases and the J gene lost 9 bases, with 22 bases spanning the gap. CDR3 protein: CASIARVAARTSPLHF. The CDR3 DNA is TGTGCCAGCATAGCCCGGGTCGCGGCCCGGACTTCACCCCTCCACTTT.

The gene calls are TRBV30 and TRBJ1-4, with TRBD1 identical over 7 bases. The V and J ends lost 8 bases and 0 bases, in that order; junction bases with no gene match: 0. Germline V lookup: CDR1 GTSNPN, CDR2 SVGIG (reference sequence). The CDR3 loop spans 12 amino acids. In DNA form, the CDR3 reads TGTGCCCAGGGGGCAACTAATGAAAAACTGTTTTTT. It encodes CAQGATNEKLFF.

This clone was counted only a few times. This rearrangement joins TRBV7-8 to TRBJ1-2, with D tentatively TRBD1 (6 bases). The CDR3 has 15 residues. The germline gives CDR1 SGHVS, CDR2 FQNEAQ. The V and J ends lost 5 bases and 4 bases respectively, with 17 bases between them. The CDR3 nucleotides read TGTGCCAGCAGCCCGAGGGTCGGGGGCCCCTATGGCTACACCTTC. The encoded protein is CASSPRVGGPYGYTF.